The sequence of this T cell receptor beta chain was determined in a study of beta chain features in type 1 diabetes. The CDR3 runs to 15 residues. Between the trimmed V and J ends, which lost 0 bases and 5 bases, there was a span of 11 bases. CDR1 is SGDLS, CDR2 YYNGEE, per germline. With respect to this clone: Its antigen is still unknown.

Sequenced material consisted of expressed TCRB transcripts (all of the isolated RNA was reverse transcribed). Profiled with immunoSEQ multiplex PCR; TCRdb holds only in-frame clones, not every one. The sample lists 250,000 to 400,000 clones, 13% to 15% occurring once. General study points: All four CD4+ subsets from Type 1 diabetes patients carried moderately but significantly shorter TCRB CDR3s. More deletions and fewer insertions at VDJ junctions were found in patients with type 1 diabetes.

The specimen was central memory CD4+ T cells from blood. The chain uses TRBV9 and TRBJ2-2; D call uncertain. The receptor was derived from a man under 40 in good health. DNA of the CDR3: TGTGCCAGCAGCGTAGGGGTGACTTCAACCGGGGAGCTGTTTTTT. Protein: CASSVGVTSTGELFF.